Below are 15 T cell receptor beta chains sequenced from a single sample in a study of blood T cells in healthy people across ages. With a J-beta primer mix and a sample-barcoded 5' primer, a second PCR ran about 6 to 11 cycles. TCRdb used MiXCR to reprocess the 5' RACE reads, holding one entry per CDR3 protein. Of approximately 810,000 distinct CDR3 sequences listed, more than 25% are singletons. Sequenced sample: blood. All receptors come from an elderly woman in good health.

The chain has TRBV12-3 or TRBV12-4 and TRBJ2-1; the D is unclear. The CDR3 contains 12 residues. The V end was cut by 3 bases, the J end by 4 bases, with 4 bases between. CDR3 protein: CASSFVYNEQFF. The CDR3 DNA reads as TGTGCCAGCAGTTTCGTATACAATGAGCAGTTCTTC.

V usage is TRBV5-1 and J usage is TRBJ1-4, with D possibly TRBD1 on 5 matching bases. Germline V CDR1 and CDR2: SGHRS, YFSETQ. V was pared by 0 bases and J by 7 bases, with 13 bases between. The CDR3 is 15 residues long. This CDR3 is CASSLVGARGEKLFF. As DNA, the CDR3 is TGCGCCAGCAGCTTGGTTGGGGCGCGGGGTGAAAAACTGTTTTTT.

About this clonotype: This may arise from a read error, as a much more abundant clone is one base away. CDR3 sequence: CTSSPNSGGNEKLFF. The CDR3, as DNA: TGTACCAGCAGCCCCAACTCGGGGGGTAATGAAAAACTGTTTTTT. The chain uses TRBV7-9 and TRBJ1-4; possible D gene TRBD1, 5 bases. CDR1 SEHNR and CDR2 FQNEAQ come from the germline V gene (reference sequence). The CDR3 runs 15 residues.

This clonotype was counted many times. The rearrangement uses TRBV6-2 or TRBV6-3 and TRBJ1-6; no reliable D call. The CDR3 sequence is 14 residues long. Per germline, CDR1 MNHEY and CDR2 SVGEGT. V was pared by 2 bases and J by 0 bases, with 2 bases between. The CDR3 loop reads CASSYSSYNSPLHF. The DNA of the CDR3 is TGTGCCAGCAGTTACAGCTCCTATAATTCACCCCTCCACTTT.

The chain recombines TRBV7-2 with TRBJ2-7, with unresolved D. V lost 1 base to trimming and J lost 7 bases, with 17 bases between them. This CDR3 region has 15 residues. Germline V gives CDR1 SGHTA, CDR2 FQGNSA. Written as DNA, the CDR3 is TGTGCCAGCAGCTTAGAGCAGGTCAGGTACAATGAGCAGTACTTC. It is translated as CASSLEQVRYNEQYF.

As regards this clonotype: One base away lies a much larger clone, so this may be a sequencing read error. The chain is built from TRBV6-5 and TRBJ2-5; 8 nucleotides agree with TRBD1. CDR1 is MNHEY, CDR2 SVGAGI, per germline. This CDR3 has 14 amino acids. With 9 bases clipped from V and 1 base from J, the junction kept 7 bases outside the gene matches. This CDR3 is CASWTGILQETQYF. Written as DNA, the CDR3 is TGTGCCAGTTGGACAGGGATCCTCCAAGAGACCCAGTACTTC.

This clonotype has ten or more counts. The V gene is TRBV7-2, the J gene TRBJ1-6; D is ambiguous. The V end was cut by 5 bases, the J end by 7 bases, with 12 bases between. In germline, CDR1 is SGHTA, CDR2 FQGNSA. The CDR3 sequence is 14 residues long. The CDR3 DNA follows: TGTGCCAGCAGCCGGAGAACAGAAAATTCACCCCTCCACTTT. It is translated as CASSRRTENSPLHF.

In this sample, this clonotype turned up a few times. The rearrangement joins TRBV20-1 to TRBJ1-1; maybe TRBD1 (5 bases). Germline lookup yields CDR1 DFQATT and CDR2 SNEGSKA (reference sequence). V was trimmed by 4 bases and J by 3 bases, leaving 15 bases between them. CDR3 length: 14 residues. The CDR3 DNA reads TGCAGTGCTACCGCGTTTGGGGGGGACACTGAAGCTTTCTTT. This translates into CSATAFGGDTEAFF.

The rearrangement links TRBV11-2 to TRBJ2-3; the D gene could be TRBD1 or TRBD2 (5 bases each). V was trimmed by 6 bases and J by 6 bases, leaving 19 bases between them. The CDR3 totals 15 residues. The germline V gene has CDR1 SGHAT and CDR2 FQNNGV. In DNA form, the CDR3 reads TGTGCCAGCAGTTATAACCGGGACCCTTGCGATACGCAGTATTTT. Its translation is CASSYNRDPCDTQYF.

Comment on this clonotype: With a much larger clone just one base away, this may be a read error. The J gene is TRBJ1-2, the V gene TRBV7-8; D gene ambiguous. This CDR3 has 11 amino acids. Trimming stripped 6 bases from V and 9 bases from J, with 11 bases between. Germline loops: CDR1 SGHVS, CDR2 FQNEAQ. DNA for the CDR3: TGTGCCAGCAGGAACATGGAGAGCTACACCTTC. Residues: CASRNMESYTF.

This chain joins TRBV20-1 and TRBJ2-1; 7 bases fit TRBD2. V trimming: 1 base; J trimming: 15 bases; junction bases outside the gene matches: 15. The CDR3 is made up of 14 amino acids. In germline, CDR1 is DFQATT, CDR2 SNEGSKA (reference sequence). The CDR3 region has the DNA TGCAGTGCTAGAGGGGCCCCTAGGGAGGGCCTGGCGTTCTTC. Amino acid sequence: CSARGAPREGLAFF.

This clonotype has a handful of counts. V and J are TRBV7-2 and TRBJ1-2; D may be TRBD1 (5 bases). Trimming removed 5 bases from V and 5 bases from J, with 12 bases in between. The CDR3 has 13 amino acids. CDR1 SGHTA and CDR2 FQGNSA come from the germline V gene. The chain's CDR3 is CASSTDRVYGYTF. Written as DNA, the CDR3 is TGTGCCAGCAGCACCGACAGAGTTTATGGCTACACCTTC.

As for this clonotype: This sequence may be a read error, since a much larger clone differs from it by one base. The rearrangement uses TRBV25-1 and TRBJ2-7; D call uncertain. The V end was cut by 3 bases, the J end by 9 bases, with 18 bases between. CDR1 is MGHDK and CDR2 is SYGVNS in the germline V gene. The CDR3 has 14 amino acids. CDR3 nucleotide sequence: TGTGCCAGCAGTGATATATGGGCTAGTAATGGGCAGTACTTC. This codes for CASSDIWASNGQYF.

This clonotype was found many times. The rearrangement joins TRBV5-4 to TRBJ2-1; D may be TRBD1 (6 bases). Germline V gives CDR1 SGHNT, CDR2 YYREEE (reference sequence). The ends were cut back, 1 base at V and 4 bases at J, with 12 bases in the middle. The CDR3 is 15 amino acids. This CDR3 is CASSLPGHLYNEQFF. The CDR3 DNA reads TGTGCCAGCAGCTTGCCGGGACACCTATACAATGAGCAGTTCTTC.

The chain uses TRBV3-1 and TRBJ2-2; no firm D call. Trimming took off 8 bases at V and 0 bases at J, with 13 bases between the two ends. Germline assignment: CDR1 LGHDT and CDR2 YNNKEL (reference sequence). The CDR3 is 15 amino acids. The CDR3: CASASRRTNTGELFF. The CDR3 nucleotides are TGTGCCAGCGCCAGCCGACGGACGAACACCGGGGAGCTGTTTTTT.